A selection of T cell receptor beta chains follows, all from one sample in a study of cytomegalovirus exposure and HLA in healthy donors. Profiled with immunoSEQ multiplex PCR; TCRdb holds only in-frame clones, not every one. Among roughly 99,000 clones listed, approximately 74% were seen once. The sample taken for sequencing was PBMCs. Source of these receptors: a male donor in good health and CMV-seronegative. CDR3s leave out the opening cysteine and the closing phenylalanine or tryptophan.

j_call v_call cdr3_aa
TRBJ1-2 TRBV27 ASSLDRDYGYT
TRBJ2-7 TRBV11-1 ASSLSRFAYEQY
TRBJ1-2 TRBV27 ASSPVYGYT
TRBJ2-3 TRBV5-4 ASSLGADTQY
TRBJ1-4 TRBV6-6 ASSYLDRKEKLF
TRBJ1-5 TRBV30 AWSGTAYSNQPQH
TRBJ2-7 TRBV5-1 ASSPTTSNYEQY
TRBJ2-7 TRBV5-4 ASSLQGSHEQY
TRBJ2-5 TRBV4-2 ASSQDGGGGVPETQY
TRBJ2-1 TRBV6-4 ASSDRVTGLGNEQF
TRBJ1-1 TRBV19 ASSPLLSEAF
TRBJ1-1 TRBV7-6 ASSTSAGREAF
TRBJ1-4 TRBV18 ASSPPSTNEKLF
TRBJ2-7 TRBV27 ASSYSGKHEQY
TRBJ2-5 TRBV5-1 ASSLSGEETQY
TRBJ2-1 TRBV4-1 ASSQEGLAGRDEQF
TRBJ1-2 TRBV30 AWSVQDGYGYT
TRBJ2-1 TRBV27 ASSPGTGSNEQF
TRBJ1-1 TRBV7-8 ASSDGTVAEAF
TRBJ2-7 TRBV5-1 ANSHSAAYEQY
TRBJ2-3 TRBV5-1 ASSLQGDGTDTQY
TRBJ2-7 TRBV4-2 ASSQSAGVSYEQY
TRBJ2-4 TRBV19 ASSMRGQGEAKNIQY
TRBJ2-5 TRBV7-2 ASSLALNRALQETQY
TRBJ1-1 TRBV5-1 ASSSTGGTEAF
TRBJ2-1 TRBV28 ASGLSLGPPYEQF
- TRBV6-1 ASSEFGSGTGGREQY
TRBJ1-2 TRBV27 ASSLVGTGSYGYT
TRBJ2-7 TRBV6-1 ATGRSYEQY
TRBJ2-2 TRBV27 ASSLSWDRLSYILNAATGELF
TRBJ1-4 TRBV4-2 ASSIRQGNEKLF